A selection of T cell receptor beta chains follows, all from one sample in a study of blood T cell repertoires in COVID-19. The protocol was immunoSEQ multiplex PCR, while the TCRdb copy is restricted to in-frame clones and leaves out a portion. This sample has 200,000 to 250,000 clones; around 81% occur once, and the top ten carry roughly 1.9%. Sequencing input: peripheral blood. The receptors shown here come from a man aged 30 to 45 who had recovered from COVID-19. CDR3s leave out the opening cysteine and the closing phenylalanine or tryptophan. Each record gives: V gene, J gene, CDR3 protein.

v_gene: TRBV4-1
j_gene: TRBJ1-1
CDR3aa: ASSQGTTGIAEAF

v_gene: TRBV7-3
j_gene: TRBJ1-2
CDR3aa: ASSLSPRDGGYT

v_gene: TRBV6-5
j_gene: TRBJ1-1
CDR3aa: ASRDGRGVTEAF

v_gene: TRBV2
j_gene: TRBJ2-2
CDR3aa: ASSRRGNTGELF

v_gene: TRBV19
j_gene: TRBJ2-1
CDR3aa: ASSILPAGGSSYNEQF

v_gene: TRBV11-1
j_gene: TRBJ2-7
CDR3aa: ASSSGQGLQGQY

v_gene: TRBV5-1
j_gene: TRBJ2-1
CDR3aa: ASSGGLAGGTYNEQF

v_gene: TRBV7-2
j_gene: TRBJ2-3
CDR3aa: ASSLVPSGPDTQY

v_gene: TRBV18
j_gene: TRBJ2-7
CDR3aa: ASSPTGVEQY

v_gene: TRBV19
j_gene: TRBJ1-1
CDR3aa: ASSIETGATLGTEAF

v_gene: TRBV9
j_gene: TRBJ1-1
CDR3aa: ASSYDSSNTEAF

v_gene: TRBV7-9
j_gene: TRBJ1-3
CDR3aa: ASSSGPGGEAAGNTIY

v_gene: TRBV4-1
j_gene: TRBJ2-5
CDR3aa: ASSHDRGGGETQY

v_gene: TRBV6-4
j_gene: TRBJ2-3
CDR3aa: ASSTGTGADTQY

v_gene: TRBV11-2
j_gene: TRBJ2-7
CDR3aa: ASSLGREQY